This passage covers 24 T cell receptor beta chains from one sample sequenced in a study of blood T cells in healthy people across ages. Using a J-beta primer mix together with a sample-barcoded 5' primer, a second PCR was run for roughly 6 to 12 cycles. TCRdb reprocessed the 5' RACE reads via MiXCR and lists one record per CDR3 protein. Seen here are more than 1 million distinct CDR3 sequences, over 35% observed once, and the top ten hold about 20%. Source material: blood. These receptors were taken from a woman aged 55-69 years in good health.

The chain is built from TRBV5-6 and TRBJ2-7; D is possibly TRBD2 (6 bases). This CDR3 is 12 amino acids long. Trimming removed 0 bases at V and 10 bases at J, with 11 bases between. Germline CDR1 and CDR2: SGHDT and YYEEEE. The CDR3 coding sequence is TGTGCCAGCAGCTTGGGGGGGGTCGTCCAGTACTTC. Protein product: CASSLGGVVQYF.

This clonotype appeared a few times. V is TRBV5-5 and J is TRBJ2-7; 9 positions match TRBD2. Germline loops: CDR1 SGHKS, CDR2 YYEKEE (reference sequence). V gave up 2 bases and J gave up 4 bases; unmatched junction bases: 10. The CDR3 contains 16 residues. CDR3 nucleotide sequence: TGTGCCAGCAGCTTAGGGTGGGGACTAGCTGATTACGAGCAGTACTTC. Its translation: CASSLGWGLADYEQYF. The whole variable domain, filled in from reference TRBV5-5 and TRBJ2-7, reads DAGVTQSPTHLIKTRGQQVTLRCSPISGHKSVSWYQQVLGQGPQFIFQYYEKEERGRGNFPDRFSARQFPNYSSELNVNALLLGDSALYLCASSLGWGLADYEQYFGPGTRLTVT.

Remarks on this clonotype: The junction does not match germline at one end; this may be a read error. The V call is TRBV12-3 or TRBV12-4, the J call TRBJ2-7, with D perhaps TRBD1 or TRBD2 (5 bases each). The CDR3 totals 16 residues. Written as DNA, the CDR3 is TGTGCCAGCAGCTTAGGCTCAACGGGACGGAGCTACGAGCAGTACTTC. Protein sequence: CASSLGSTGRSYEQYF.

J is TRBJ2-1 and V is TRBV20-1; TRBD2 aligns across 9 bases. V gave up 1 base and J gave up 1 base; unmatched junction bases: 11. This CDR3 is built from 18 residues. Germline V gene data show CDR1 as DFQATT and CDR2 as SNEGSKA (reference sequence). The CDR3 DNA sequence: TGCAGTGCTAGAGCCTATAGCGGGAGCGAGTGGTCCTACAATGAGCAGTTCTTC. Translating it yields CSARAYSGSEWSYNEQFF.

This clonotype has more than one count but fewer than ten. The chain joins TRBV6-5 to TRBJ2-3; TRBD2 matches 11 bases. This CDR3 comprises 17 residues. J gave up 3 bases and V 0 bases, and 5 bases lay outside the gene matches. Looked up from germline, CDR1 is MNHEY and CDR2 is SVGAGI. CDR3: CASSYSRTSGPTDTQYF. Here the CDR3 DNA reads TGTGCCAGCAGTTACTCCCGGACTAGCGGGCCGACAGATACGCAGTATTTT.

This chain uses TRBV20-1 with TRBJ2-7; the D gene is possibly TRBD1 (5 bases). Germline V gene data show CDR1 as DFQATT and CDR2 as SNEGSKA (reference sequence). V gave up 1 base and J gave up 0 bases, with 13 bases separating them. The CDR3 loop spans 15 amino acids. The CDR3 spells CSARAPSGYSYEQYF. The CDR3, as DNA: TGCAGTGCTAGAGCCCCTTCAGGGTACTCCTACGAGCAGTACTTC.

This clonotype was seen a single time. V is TRBV21-1 and J is TRBJ1-5; the D call of TRBD1 is as the table states it, not checked on the DNA. TRBV21-1 counts as a pseudogene. The CDR3 loop spans 17 amino acids. Here the CDR3 reads CASSKSGQGLGNQPQHF. The CDR3 region has the DNA TGTGCCAGCAGCAAATCGGGACAGGGGCTAGGCAATCAGCCCCAGCATTTT.

V and J are TRBV25-1 and TRBJ2-4; the match to TRBD1 covers 12 bases. After removal of 5 bases from V and 13 bases from J, the junction contained 9 bases not matched to a gene. The CDR3 totals 14 residues. The germline CDR1 and CDR2 sequences are MGHDK and SYGVNS. The CDR3 region is CASSLGQGAWEQYF. In DNA, the CDR3 is TGTGCCAGCAGTCTGGGACAGGGGGCTTGGGAGCAGTACTTC.

This clonotype was seen only a few times. The gene calls are TRBV27 and TRBJ1-1; D ambiguous. Germline loops: CDR1 MNHEY, CDR2 SMNVEV (reference sequence). The CDR3 is made up of 12 amino acids. Trimming stripped 7 bases from V and 7 bases from J, with 13 bases between. The CDR3 loop reads CASKGYGIEAFF. Written as DNA, the CDR3 is TGTGCCAGCAAGGGATATGGAATTGAAGCTTTCTTT.

The chain couples TRBV7-2 to TRBJ2-1, with D perhaps TRBD2 (6 bases). Per the germline V gene, CDR1 is SGHTA and CDR2 is FQGNSA. V was pared by 6 bases and J by 8 bases, with 20 bases between. The CDR3 covers 15 residues. CDR3 sequence reads: CASREWDFGFDEQFF. The CDR3 region has the DNA TGTGCCAGCAGGGAATGGGACTTTGGATTCGATGAGCAGTTCTTC.

The chain combines TRBV20-1 with TRBJ2-1, with TRBD2 matching 13 bases. The CDR3 runs 16 residues. Germline V gene data show CDR1 as DFQATT and CDR2 as SNEGSKA (reference sequence). V shed 3 bases and J 6 bases; nucleotides not matched to a gene: 8. This CDR3 is CSASGRTSGSFNEQFF. The CDR3 DNA reads TGCAGTGCTAGCGGAAGGACTAGCGGGAGTTTCAATGAGCAGTTCTTC.

The chain links TRBV11-2 to TRBJ2-7; D is unclear. This CDR3 has 17 residues. The germline V and J ends were trimmed by 0 bases and 4 bases, with 19 bases remaining between them. Germline V gene sequence: CDR1 SGHAT, CDR2 FQNNGV. The CDR3 coding sequence is TGTGCCAGCAGCTTAGAACCGAGACTCGGCGTTCAATACGAGCAGTACTTC. It is translated as CASSLEPRLGVQYEQYF.

This clonotype occurred a few times. The rearrangement uses TRBV7-2 and TRBJ2-7; 9 bases line up with TRBD2. The CDR3 is 13 amino acids. Losses at the gene ends were 2 bases for V and 9 bases for J; bases not matched to a gene: 5. The V gene's germline CDR1 is SGHTA and CDR2 FQGNSA. DNA of the CDR3: TGTGCCAGCAGCTTATTCCTAGCGGGATCGCAGTACTTC. Translating it yields CASSLFLAGSQYF.

This clonotype was recorded only once. The gene calls are TRBV11-1 and TRBJ2-1; D is unresolved. This CDR3 comprises 13 residues. CDR1 and CDR2 (germline): SGHAT, FQDESV (reference sequence). Trimming cost V 5 bases and J 9 bases, with 14 bases left between them. CDR3 bases: TGTGCCAGCAGCCGCTCGAGGTCCGGTGAGCAGTTCTTC. Its translation is CASSRSRSGEQFF.

The chain links TRBV9 to TRBJ2-2, with D possibly being TRBD1 (5 bases). The CDR3 consists of 15 residues. Trimming took off 3 bases at V and 5 bases at J, with 14 bases between the two ends. Germline lookup yields CDR1 SGDLS and CDR2 YYNGEE. The CDR3 DNA sequence: TGTGCCAGCAGCGAGAGAACAGGTGGGACCGGGGAGCTGTTTTTT. Encoded protein: CASSERTGGTGELFF.

CDR3 loop: CASSPEQGFHSGANVLTF. As DNA, the CDR3 is TGTGCCAGCAGCCCAGAACAGGGGTTCCACTCTGGGGCCAACGTCCTGACTTTC. The chain joins TRBV14 to TRBJ2-6; 7 bases are a match to TRBD1. The V and J ends lost 4 bases and 0 bases, in that order; junction bases with no gene match: 9. Germline CDR1 is SGHDN and CDR2 is FVKESK. The CDR3 has 18 amino acids.

The table lists this clonotype with a few counts. The chain recombines TRBV29-1 with TRBJ1-2, with D unclear. CDR1 is SQVTM and CDR2 is ANQGSEA in the germline V gene. This CDR3 spans 11 amino acids. The germline V and J ends were trimmed by 4 bases and 5 bases, with 8 bases remaining between them. CDR3 sequence reads: CSVGDGYGYTF. CDR3 bases: TGCAGCGTTGGCGACGGTTATGGCTACACCTTC.

The chain joins TRBV7-9 to TRBJ1-4; no firm D call. Germline V gene data show CDR1 as SEHNR and CDR2 as FQNEAQ (reference sequence). There are 11 residues in the CDR3. Trimming shortened V by 4 bases and J by 7 bases, and 4 bases separated the two germline ends. This CDR3 is CASSSAEKLFF. CDR3 sequence (DNA): TGTGCCAGCAGCTCTGCTGAAAAACTGTTTTTT.

Comments on this clonotype: This may be a read error: a much more frequent sequence differs by one nucleotide. This chain joins TRBV27 and TRBJ2-6; 7 bases align to TRBD2. Germline lookup yields CDR1 MNHEY and CDR2 SMNVEV (reference sequence). V lost 5 bases to trimming and J lost 4 bases; unmatched junction nucleotides: 14. The CDR3 totals 18 residues. The CDR3 coding sequence is TGTGCCAGCAGTACCCTGGGAGGGGTAGGGGCAGGGGCCAACGTCCTGACTTTC. Translating gives CASSTLGGVGAGANVLTF.

The genes are TRBV9 and TRBJ2-5, with D possibly being TRBD1 (5 bases). V lost 4 bases to trimming and J lost 11 bases, with 21 bases between them. The germline CDR1 and CDR2 sequences are SGDLS and YYNGEE. The CDR3 loop spans 14 amino acids. Written as DNA, the CDR3 is TGTGCCAGCAGCCCCCAAGGGGCCCGAGAGAAGCAGTACTTC. This gives the protein CASSPQGAREKQYF.

This clonotype has just a few counts. The chain links TRBV5-1 to TRBJ2-4; tentative D call: TRBD1 (6 bases). The J call is uncertain, as TRBJ2-7 better fits the DNA end. This CDR3 is 14 amino acids long. The germline V gene encodes CDR1 SGHRS and CDR2 YFSETQ. Here the CDR3 reads CASSLSQTGNEQYF. Here the CDR3 DNA reads TGCGCCAGCAGCTTGAGCCAAACAGGGAACGAGCAGTACTTC.

This chain links TRBV7-2 with TRBJ2-3; 10 positions match TRBD2. This CDR3 is 12 amino acids long. CDR1 is SGHTA and CDR2 is FQGNSA in the germline V gene. Trimming removed 8 bases from V and 9 bases from J; junction bases left unmatched: 5. CDR3 amino acids: CASGTSGATQYF. The CDR3 DNA is TGTGCCAGCGGAACTAGCGGGGCAACGCAGTATTTT.

The rearrangement links TRBV28 to TRBJ2-5; 10 nucleotides agree with TRBD1. Trimming cost V 5 bases and J 11 bases; bases outside gene matches: 17. The length of the CDR3 is 16 residues. Germline V CDR1 and CDR2: MDHEN, SYDVKM. CDR3 amino acids: CASSTEPGTGVREQYF. The CDR3 nucleotides read TGTGCCAGCAGTACCGAGCCCGGGACAGGGGTAAGGGAGCAGTACTTC.

This clonotype was counted a few times. The chain combines TRBV6-2 or TRBV6-3 with TRBJ1-4; tentatively, D is TRBD1 (5 bases). Germline loops: CDR1 MNHEY, CDR2 SVGEGT. This CDR3 contains 19 residues. V was shortened by 5 bases and J by 0 bases, with 22 bases between the two germline ends. The CDR3 DNA reads as TGTGCCAGCAGTCCGGGACCCTGGGCCATAGGAGCAACTAATGAAAAACTGTTTTTT. It specifies CASSPGPWAIGATNEKLFF.